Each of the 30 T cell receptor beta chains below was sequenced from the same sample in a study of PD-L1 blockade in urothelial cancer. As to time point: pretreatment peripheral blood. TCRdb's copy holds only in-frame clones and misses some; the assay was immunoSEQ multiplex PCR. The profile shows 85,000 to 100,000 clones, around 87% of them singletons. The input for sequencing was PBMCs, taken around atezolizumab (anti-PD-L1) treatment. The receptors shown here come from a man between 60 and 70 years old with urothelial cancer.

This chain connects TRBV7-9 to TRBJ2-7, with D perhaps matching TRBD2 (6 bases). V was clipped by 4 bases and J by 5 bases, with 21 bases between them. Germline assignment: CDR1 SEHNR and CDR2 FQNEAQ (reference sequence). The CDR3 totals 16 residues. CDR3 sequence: CASSSGVGGSGNEQYF. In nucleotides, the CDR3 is TGTGCCAGCAGCTCTGGGGTGGGAGGCTCGGGGAACGAGCAGTACTTC.

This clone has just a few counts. The CDR3 is CASSYGGNGNTIYF. The CDR3 DNA is TGTGCCAGCAGTTACGGAGGGAATGGAAACACCATATATTTT. The rearrangement uses TRBV6-5 and TRBJ1-3, with no clear D. V was cut by 2 bases and J by 3 bases, with 8 bases left in between. Germline V gene data show CDR1 as MNHEY and CDR2 as SVGAGI. The CDR3 length is 14 residues.

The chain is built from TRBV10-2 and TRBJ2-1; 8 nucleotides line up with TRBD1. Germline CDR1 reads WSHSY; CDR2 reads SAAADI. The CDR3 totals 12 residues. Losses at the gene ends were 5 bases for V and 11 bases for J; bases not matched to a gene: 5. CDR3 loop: CASSPDRAKQFF. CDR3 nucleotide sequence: TGCGCCAGCAGTCCGGACAGGGCTAAGCAGTTCTTC.

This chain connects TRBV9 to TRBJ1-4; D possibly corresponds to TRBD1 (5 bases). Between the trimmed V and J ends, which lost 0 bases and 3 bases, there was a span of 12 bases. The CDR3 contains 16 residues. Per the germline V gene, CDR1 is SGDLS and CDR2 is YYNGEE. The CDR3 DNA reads TGTGCCAGCAGCGTAGCTTTCGGGGGGGCTAATGAAAAACTGTTTTTT. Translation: CASSVAFGGANEKLFF.

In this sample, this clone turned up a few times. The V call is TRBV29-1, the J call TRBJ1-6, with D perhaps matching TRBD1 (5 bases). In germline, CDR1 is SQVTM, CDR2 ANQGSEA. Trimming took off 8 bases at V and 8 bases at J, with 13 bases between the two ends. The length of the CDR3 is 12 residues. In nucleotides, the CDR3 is TGCAGCTTAGACAGTTTTGATTCACCCCTCCACTTT. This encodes CSLDSFDSPLHF. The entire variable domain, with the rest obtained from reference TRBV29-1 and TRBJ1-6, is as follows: SAVISQKPSRDICQRGTSLTIQCQVDSQVTMMFWYRQQPGQSLTLIATANQGSEATYESGFVIDKFPISRPNLTFSTLTVSNMSPEDSSIYLCSLDSFDSPLHFGNGTRLTVT.

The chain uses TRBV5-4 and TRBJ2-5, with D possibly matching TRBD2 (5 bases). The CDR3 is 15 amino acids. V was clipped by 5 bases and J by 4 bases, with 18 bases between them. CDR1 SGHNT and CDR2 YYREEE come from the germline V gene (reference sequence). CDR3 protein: CASRPTPRELETQYF. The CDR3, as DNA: TGTGCCAGCAGACCGACCCCCCGGGAATTAGAGACCCAGTACTTC. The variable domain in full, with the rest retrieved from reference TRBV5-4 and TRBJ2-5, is ETGVTQSPTHLIKTRGQQVTLRCSSQSGHNTVSWYQQALGQGPQFIFQYYREEENGRGNFPPRFSGLQFPNYSSELNVNALELDDSALYLCASRPTPRELETQYFGPGTRLLVL.

CDR3 loop: CASSMGQGIGKLFF. CDR3 nucleotides: TGTGCCAGCAGTATGGGACAGGGGATAGGAAAACTGTTTTTT. V usage is TRBV27 and J usage is TRBJ1-4; 10 bases are a match to TRBD1. The CDR3 spans 14 residues. Germline lookup yields CDR1 MNHEY and CDR2 SMNVEV (reference sequence). Losses at the gene ends were 5 bases for V and 10 bases for J; bases not matched to a gene: 7.

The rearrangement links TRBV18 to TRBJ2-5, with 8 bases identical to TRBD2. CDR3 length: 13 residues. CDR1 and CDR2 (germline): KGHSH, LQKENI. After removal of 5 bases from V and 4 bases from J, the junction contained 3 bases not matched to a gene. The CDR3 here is CASSTAGVETQYF. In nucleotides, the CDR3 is TGTGCCAGCTCAACAGCGGGGGTAGAGACCCAGTACTTC.

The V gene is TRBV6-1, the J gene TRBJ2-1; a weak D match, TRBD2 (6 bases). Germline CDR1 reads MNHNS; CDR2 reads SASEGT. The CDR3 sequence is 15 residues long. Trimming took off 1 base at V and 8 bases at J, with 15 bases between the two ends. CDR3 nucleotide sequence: TGTGCCAGCAGTGAAGGGGCTAGCGCCCTAGATGAGCAGTTCTTC. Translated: CASSEGASALDEQFF.

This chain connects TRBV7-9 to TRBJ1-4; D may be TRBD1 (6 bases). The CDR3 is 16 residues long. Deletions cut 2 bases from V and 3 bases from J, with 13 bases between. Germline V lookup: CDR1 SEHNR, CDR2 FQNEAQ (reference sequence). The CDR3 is CASSLWGAGANEKLFF. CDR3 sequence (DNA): TGTGCCAGCAGCTTATGGGGAGCAGGGGCTAATGAAAAACTGTTTTTT. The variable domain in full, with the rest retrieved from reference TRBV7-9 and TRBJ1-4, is DTGVSQNPRHKITKRGQNVTFRCDPISEHNRLYWYRQTLGQGPEFLTYFQNEAQLEKSRLLSDRFSAERPKGSFSTLEIQRTEQGDSAMYLCASSLWGAGANEKLFFGSGTQLSVL.

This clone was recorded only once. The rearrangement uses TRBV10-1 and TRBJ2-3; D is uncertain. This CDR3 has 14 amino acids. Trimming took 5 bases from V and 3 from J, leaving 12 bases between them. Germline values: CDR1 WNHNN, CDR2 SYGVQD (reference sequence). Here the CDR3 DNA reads TGCGCCAGCAGTTTGACTGCGTCGACAGATACGCAGTATTTT. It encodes CASSLTASTDTQYF.

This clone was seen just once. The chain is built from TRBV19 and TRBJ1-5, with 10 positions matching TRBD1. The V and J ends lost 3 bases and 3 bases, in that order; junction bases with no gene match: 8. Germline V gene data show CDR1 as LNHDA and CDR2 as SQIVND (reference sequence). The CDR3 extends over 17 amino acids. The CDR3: CASSIAGTGEFNQPQHF. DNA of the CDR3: TGTGCCAGTAGTATTGCCGGGACAGGGGAGTTCAATCAGCCCCAGCATTTT.

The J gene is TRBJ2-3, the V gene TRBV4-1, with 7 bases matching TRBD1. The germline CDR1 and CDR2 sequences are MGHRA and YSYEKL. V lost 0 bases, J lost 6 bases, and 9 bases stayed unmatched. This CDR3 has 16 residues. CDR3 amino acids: CASSQEWGQQGDTQYF. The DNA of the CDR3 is TGCGCCAGCAGCCAAGAGTGGGGACAGCAAGGGGATACGCAGTATTTT.

CDR3 protein: CASSLAGGTGGEQYF. Written as DNA, the CDR3 is TGTGCCAGCAGCTTAGCGGGGGGGACAGGAGGCGAGCAGTACTTC. The rearrangement links TRBV7-3 to TRBJ2-7, with D tentatively TRBD2 (9 bases). This CDR3 has 15 residues. V was clipped by 2 bases and J by 6 bases, with 17 bases between them. CDR1 SGHTA and CDR2 FQGTGA come from the germline V gene.

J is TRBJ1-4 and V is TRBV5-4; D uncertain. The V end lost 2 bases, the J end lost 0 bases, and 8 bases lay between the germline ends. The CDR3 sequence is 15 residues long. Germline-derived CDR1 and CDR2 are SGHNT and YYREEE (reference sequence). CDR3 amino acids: CASSFNLATNEKLFF. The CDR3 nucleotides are TGTGCCAGCAGCTTTAACCTAGCAACTAATGAAAAACTGTTTTTT.

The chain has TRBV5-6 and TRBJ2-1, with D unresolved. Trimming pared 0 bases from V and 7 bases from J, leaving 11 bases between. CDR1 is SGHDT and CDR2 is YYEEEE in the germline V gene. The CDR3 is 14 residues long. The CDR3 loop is CASSLALKRNEQFF. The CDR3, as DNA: TGTGCCAGCAGCTTGGCCCTCAAGAGGAATGAGCAGTTCTTC.

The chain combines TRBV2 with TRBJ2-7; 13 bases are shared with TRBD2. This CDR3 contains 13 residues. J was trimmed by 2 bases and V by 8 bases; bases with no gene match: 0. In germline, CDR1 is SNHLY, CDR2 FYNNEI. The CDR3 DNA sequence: TGTGCCAGCGGGACTAGCGGGGCCTACGAGCAGTACTTC. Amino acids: CASGTSGAYEQYF.

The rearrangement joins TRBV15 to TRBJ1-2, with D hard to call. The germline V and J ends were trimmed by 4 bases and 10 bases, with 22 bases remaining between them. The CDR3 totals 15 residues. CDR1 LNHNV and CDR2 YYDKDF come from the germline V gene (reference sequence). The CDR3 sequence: CATSIGEAAQEVYTF. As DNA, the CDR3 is TGTGCCACCAGCATCGGAGAGGCGGCACAAGAGGTCTACACCTTC.

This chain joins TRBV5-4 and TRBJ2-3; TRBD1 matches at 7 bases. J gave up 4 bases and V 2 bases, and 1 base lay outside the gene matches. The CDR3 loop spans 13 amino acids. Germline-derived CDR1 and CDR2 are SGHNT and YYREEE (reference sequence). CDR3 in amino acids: CASSFQGADTQYF. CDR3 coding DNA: TGTGCCAGCAGCTTTCAGGGGGCAGATACGCAGTATTTT.

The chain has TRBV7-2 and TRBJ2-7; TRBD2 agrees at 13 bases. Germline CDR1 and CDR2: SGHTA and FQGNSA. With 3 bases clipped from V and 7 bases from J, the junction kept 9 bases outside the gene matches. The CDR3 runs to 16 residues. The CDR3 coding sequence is TGTGCCAGCAGCTTCGGGACTAGCGGGGTCCTAGGGGAGCAGTACTTC. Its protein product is CASSFGTSGVLGEQYF.

The CDR3 here is CASSPHTGAEAFF. The CDR3 bases are TGTGCCAGCAGCCCGCATACAGGGGCGGAAGCTTTCTTT. The chain has TRBV7-2 and TRBJ1-1; 7 bases line up with TRBD1. This CDR3 region has 13 residues. V gave up 5 bases and J gave up 8 bases; unmatched junction bases: 8. The germline V gene has CDR1 SGHTA and CDR2 FQGNSA.

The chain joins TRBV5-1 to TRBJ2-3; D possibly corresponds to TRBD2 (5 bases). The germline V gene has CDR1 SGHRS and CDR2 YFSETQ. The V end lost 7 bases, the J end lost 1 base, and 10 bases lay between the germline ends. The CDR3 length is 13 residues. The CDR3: CASYSVGTDTQYF. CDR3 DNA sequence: TGCGCCAGCTATAGCGTCGGCACAGATACGCAGTATTTT. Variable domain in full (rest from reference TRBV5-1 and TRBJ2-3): KAGVTQTPRYLIKTRGQQVTLSCSPISGHRSVSWYQQTPGQGLQFLFEYFSETQRNKGNFPGRFSGRQFSNSRSEMNVSTLELGDSALYLCASYSVGTDTQYFGPGTRLTVL.

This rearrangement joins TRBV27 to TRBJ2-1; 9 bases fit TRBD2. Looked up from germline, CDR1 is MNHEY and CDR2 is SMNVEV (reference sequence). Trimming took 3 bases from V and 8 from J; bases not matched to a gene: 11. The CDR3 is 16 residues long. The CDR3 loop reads CASSFGSGSPRYEQFF. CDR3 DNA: TGTGCCAGCAGTTTTGGTAGCGGGAGTCCCCGGTATGAGCAGTTCTTC.

The CDR3 is CSVLRDRGQNTEAFF. The CDR3 nucleotides are TGCAGCGTCCTCCGCGACAGGGGACAAAACACTGAAGCTTTCTTT. This sequence joins TRBV29-1 and TRBJ1-1; 8 bases agree with TRBD1. The V segment lost 6 bases and the J segment 2 bases; nucleotides outside the gene matches: 11. Per germline, CDR1 SQVTM and CDR2 ANQGSEA. This CDR3 region has 15 residues.

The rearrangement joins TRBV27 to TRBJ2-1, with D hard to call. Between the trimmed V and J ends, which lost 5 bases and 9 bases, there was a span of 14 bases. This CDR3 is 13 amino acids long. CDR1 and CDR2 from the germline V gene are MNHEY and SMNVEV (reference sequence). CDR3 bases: TGTGCCAGCAGTGGGCCCTCCATGGGTGAGCAGTTCTTC. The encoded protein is CASSGPSMGEQFF.

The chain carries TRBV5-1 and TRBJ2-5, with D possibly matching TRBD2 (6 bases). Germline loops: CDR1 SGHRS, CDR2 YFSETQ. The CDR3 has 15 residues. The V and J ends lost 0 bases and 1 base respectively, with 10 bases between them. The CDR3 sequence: CASSLDVGGQETQYF. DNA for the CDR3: TGCGCCAGCAGCTTGGATGTCGGGGGCCAAGAGACCCAGTACTTC.

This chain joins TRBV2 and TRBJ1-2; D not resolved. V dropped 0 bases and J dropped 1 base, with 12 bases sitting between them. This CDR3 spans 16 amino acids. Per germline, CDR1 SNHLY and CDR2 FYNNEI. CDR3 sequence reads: CASSEAPGFYNYGYTF. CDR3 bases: TGTGCCAGCAGTGAAGCTCCAGGCTTCTATAACTATGGCTACACCTTC.

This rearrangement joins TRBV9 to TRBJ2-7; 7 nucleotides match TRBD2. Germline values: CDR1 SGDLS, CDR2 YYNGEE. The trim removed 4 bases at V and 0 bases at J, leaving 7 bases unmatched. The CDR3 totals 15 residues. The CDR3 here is CASSRASGLSYEQYF. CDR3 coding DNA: TGTGCCAGCAGCCGGGCTAGCGGCCTCTCCTACGAGCAGTACTTC.

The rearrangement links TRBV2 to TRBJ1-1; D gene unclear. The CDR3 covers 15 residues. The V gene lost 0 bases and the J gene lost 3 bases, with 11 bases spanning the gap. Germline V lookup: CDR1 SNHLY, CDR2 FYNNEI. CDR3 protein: CASSEAQNSYTEAFF. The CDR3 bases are TGTGCCAGCAGTGAAGCGCAGAACAGCTACACTGAAGCTTTCTTT.

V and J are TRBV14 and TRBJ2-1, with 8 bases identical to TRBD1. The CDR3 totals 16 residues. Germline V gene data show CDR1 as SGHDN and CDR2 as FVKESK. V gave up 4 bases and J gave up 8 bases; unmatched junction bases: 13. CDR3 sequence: CASSRAGGRTRDEQFF. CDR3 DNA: TGTGCCAGCAGCCGAGCAGGGGGCCGCACTCGGGATGAGCAGTTCTTC.